This entry describes one T cell receptor (beta chain). What it recognizes is unknown. Within the sample, other DNA sequences also encode this same CDR3. Profiling relied on immunoSEQ multiplex PCR, and the TCRdb table lists in-frame clones only, not all of them. Among approximately 60,000 clones listed, more than 70% were seen once. The V and J ends lost 2 bases and 8 bases respectively, with 6 bases between them. CDR1 is MNHEY and CDR2 is SMNVEV in the germline V gene (reference sequence). The CDR3 is 12 residues long. The data are from a study of T cell responses to AZD1222 COVID-19 vaccine. Study conclusions and caveats: Unmutated variant regions are reportedly targeted by nearly half of spike-specific TCRs. Dominant CD4 TCR responses targeted spike regions 160-218 and 743-854.

The chain combines TRBV27 with TRBJ1-4; D is undetermined. The sequence was collected from an adult in good health. This sample comprised peripheral blood, obtained on day 0 of MenACWY control vaccination. The CDR3 region is CASSLLGEKLFF. DNA for the CDR3: TGTGCCAGCAGTTTACTGGGGGAAAAACTGTTTTTT. The full variable domain, in which reference TRBV27 and TRBJ1-4 provide the parts outside the CDR3, is EAQVTQNPRYLITVTGKKLTVTCSQNMNHEYMSWYRQDPGLGLRQIYYSMNVEVTDKGDVPEGYKVSRKEKRNFPLILESPSPNQTSLYFCASSLLGEKLFFGSGTQLSVL.